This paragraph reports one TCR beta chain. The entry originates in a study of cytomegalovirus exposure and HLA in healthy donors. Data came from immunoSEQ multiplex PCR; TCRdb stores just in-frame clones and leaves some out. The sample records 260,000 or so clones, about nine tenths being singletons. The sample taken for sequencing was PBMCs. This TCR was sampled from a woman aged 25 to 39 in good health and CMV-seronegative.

The CDR3 sequence: CASSSEGGMGTDTQYF. The CDR3 DNA sequence: TGTGCCAGCAGCTCCGAGGGGGGTATGGGCACAGATACGCAGTATTTT. The chain has TRBV9 and TRBJ2-3; perhaps D is TRBD1 or TRBD2 (6 bases each). Trimming cost V 4 bases and J 1 base, with 16 bases left between them. The CDR3 runs 16 residues. Looked up from germline, CDR1 is SGDLS and CDR2 is YYNGEE.